This record covers a single T cell receptor (beta chain). This clone showed up just a few times. No cognate antigen has been identified for it. Qualities for individual bases were not recorded, and no much larger clone is one base off. This specimen belongs to a study of cytomegalovirus exposure and HLA in healthy donors (TCRdb year 2017). Background on the whole study: In an earlier analysis of around 540 of the donors, approximately 260 Gb of sequence data and 100 million or so unique TCR beta sequences from 150 million to 200 million T cells were reported. A later analysis re-examined previously published TCR beta repertoires from over 500 donors and added high-resolution HLA genotyping to investigate patterns of TCR occurrence. A later genetic analysis used genome-wide SNP genotypes for about 65% of the roughly 700 donors, treating that subset as a discovery cohort. To predict cytomegalovirus infection status, the study brought together high-throughput TCR immunosequencing, statistical association of individual TCRs with disease status, and machine learning. Typing coverage varied by locus: roughly 620-630 donors for A, B, C, DRB1 and DQB1; approximately 520 for DQA1; 606 for DPA1; more than 450 for DPB1. Around 300 gigabases of sequencing data and approximately 85 million unique TCR sequences were included in an early release covering 550 to 650 HLA-typed donors. Donor age, sex, ethnicity and CMV serostatus were compiled alongside the repertoire data. All discovery cohort repertoires had been generated on a single sequencing platform. The genetic ancestry cluster associated with self-reported Caucasian donors included around four fifths of the approximately 410 genotyped donors. On average, 235,054 unique TCR beta nucleotide sequences were sequenced per donor among 398 genotyped donors of the cohort, with around 19% of those sequences being non-productive. To decide whether each TCR beta V gene segment behaved as functional or pseudogenic, an earlier analysis of fewer than 750 of the donors relied on high-throughput TCR beta sequencing. The study was designed to test whether signatures of past pathogen exposure could be identified by cataloging public T cell receptors. HLA typing included class I and class II loci at four-digit resolution. A separate validation cohort of more than 100 different subjects was used in addition to the 666-subject first cohort. Using immunosequencing, the study profiled T cell repertoires from 666 subjects and related those repertoires to cytomegalovirus serostatus. The later analysis used no new phenotypic data to find candidate immune exposures, relying instead on TCR beta sequences and their occurrence across donors. Because of strong linkage in the cohort, a handful of DR-DQ haplotypes were treated as single units for association and clustering. The full study reports these points: Correlated functional status among segregating V segments might be attributable to linkage disequilibrium, but an unknown experimental factor could not be ruled out. In this cohort, only TCR beta chains were sequenced, and detectable features were limited by the absence of alpha or paired-chain data. Over 15 rarely observed V segments, including chromosome 9 orphons, were excluded from the earlier analysis of several hundred of the donors because counts were too low. Some IMGT-functional V segments, including TRBV6-2 and TRBV6-3, could not be told apart with the 87-base-pair reads, so those segments were excluded. Several of the top co-occurrence clusters appeared to be linked to parvovirus B19, influenza, CMV and Epstein-Barr virus, according to a later analysis. A further reported finding was that TCR beta sequences accurately predicted the HLA-A and HLA-B alleles for most subjects in the first cohort. A later analysis associated around 16,000 TCR beta sequences with specific HLA alleles at a false discovery rate of 0.05. According to a later genetic analysis, donors in an Asian-associated ancestry cluster had fewer N-insertions in productive TCRs than the roughly 700-donor mean. A group of highly shared sequence variants was considered likely to be a technical artifact of the sequencing pipeline. The classifier was reported to diagnose cytomegalovirus status with high specificity and sensitivity in both the original and validation cohorts. In vitro tests confirmed that a few of the cytomegalovirus-associated TCR beta chains recognize cytomegalovirus antigens. An association between a missense DCLRE1C variant and V-gene and J-gene trimming of TCR beta chains was found in a later genetic analysis and replicated in an independent cohort. Compared with equally common non-associated chains, HLA-associated TCR beta chains in a later analysis were more clonally expanded and had lower generation probabilities. Broadly in line with IMGT annotations, most TCR beta V segments showed up in productive rearrangements about 90% or about 30% of the time in an earlier analysis of several hundred of the donors. Most CMV-associated TCR beta chains appeared to be HLA-restricted in a later analysis, and the HLA associations seemed to be driven largely by CMV exposure. Presence/absence analyses assumed roughly uniform sequencing depth across donors, an assumption that may not hold. Immune exposure information for the cohort was limited to CMV serostatus. The authors suggested that the approach could potentially be generalized to other disease states and immunological phenotypes. Because some donors lacked HLA typing at each locus, the association tests relied only on the typed subset. When HLA alleles, especially DR and DQ, strongly co-occurred, attributing TCR associations to individual alleles was difficult. A later analysis found that TCR association rates varied across HLA loci, with DRB1 alleles showing the most associated TCRs and HLA-C alleles the fewest. Most TCR sequences were seen in very few donors, while some public TCRs were found in many individuals. The study gave a list of over 150 TCR beta chains associated with cytomegalovirus.

In total, fewer than 750 healthy bone marrow donors made up the cohort. At the time of sampling, every cohort member was nominally healthy, though immune exposures that went unrecorded were likely present. The donor tested CMV seropositive and was one of the 289 seropositive cohort members. Each donor provided a peripheral blood sample, and peripheral blood mononuclear cells were used for TCR beta sequencing. Genomic DNA was extracted from the blood cell samples with the Qiagen DNeasy Blood Extraction Kit. Libraries were made using the immunoSEQ multiplex PCR assay. For the multiplex PCR, a mixture combining 60 forward primers for TCR Vbeta segments and 13 reverse primers for TCR Jbeta segments was used. Amplification of the CDR3 region of rearranged TCR beta genes was performed with a multiplex PCR assay on genomic DNA. Amplified TCR beta libraries were sequenced as 87-base-pair reads on the Illumina HiSeq System. In the source study's methods: A later analysis counted approximately 84 million unique TCR beta chains across the 650 to 700 repertoires, and some 11 million of these chains were shared by at least two donors. To remove PCR and sequencing errors, raw reads were error-corrected and collapsed into unique sequences using a nearest-neighbor algorithm that merged closely related sequences. V, D and J gene segments were assigned by aligning CDR3 sequences to IMGT reference sequences. Each retained sequence needed at least a six-nucleotide match to both a V gene segment and a J gene segment. Rearrangements were called productive when the CDR3 lacked stop codons and stayed in frame with V and J; all others were non-productive. Following IMGT convention, CDR3 was defined as the stretch from the second conserved V-encoded cysteine to the conserved J-encoded phenylalanine. The earlier analysis of some 600 of the donors excluded sequences that lacked an unambiguous match to a single V gene segment. In an earlier analysis of approximately 500 of the donors, a V segment was called functional when productive rearrangements were above 56.7%, and segregating when the standard deviation between donors exceeded 5%. To diagnose cytomegalovirus status from the catalog of TCR beta chain sequences, a statistical classification framework was built. A later analysis assigned V and J genes by comparing TCR nucleotide sequences with IMGT/GENE-DB human TR gene sequences. A later analysis assigned CDR3 sequences and most-parsimonious VDJ recombination scenarios with the TCRdist pipeline. In a later analysis, each TCR beta chain was defined by its CDR3 amino acid sequence together with its V-gene family, and reads lacking a unique V-gene family were excluded. A later analysis removed 550 to 650 highly shared, low-generation-probability nucleotide sequences to deal with suspected cross-contamination and a sequencing artifact. In a later analysis, a clonal expansion index for each public chain was calculated from normalized within-repertoire ranks of inferred template counts. In a later analysis, generation probabilities were computed using a VDJ recombination model fitted to out-of-frame rearrangements, and the results were checked against IGoR. Hypergeometric tests were used in a later analysis to score TCR-TCR, TCR-HLA and TCR-CMV co-occurrence, with a repertoire-size bias correction applied to the TCR pairs. To estimate false discovery rates, a later analysis permuted the HLA or CMV assignments 20 times. In a later analysis, co-occurring TCRs were grouped using DBSCAN, and TCRdist sequence similarity was added for clustering within HLA-allele-positive subsets. Co-occurrence clustering excluded repertoires with fewer than 30,000 or more than 120,000 public chains, plus five with anomalous nucleotide sharing. In its TCRdb copy, this immuneACCESS table keeps in-frame sequences only and misses some clones. Where compared with another copy, unresolved V genes explain less than half of these, and the others have no known cause. Clonal size and the V and J genes are those of that table, whereas D and trimming came from the DNA. This sample lists roughly 120,000 clones; approximately 76% were detected once. The ten top clones hold roughly a sixth of the sample.

The cysteine opens and the phenylalanine closes a CDR3 of 13 amino acids. CDR3 DNA is the only sequence kept; it has 39 bases, read in frame from the first base. CDR1 and CDR2 are read off the germline V gene as MNHEY and SVGAGI. For this chain, trimming is 11 bases at the V end and 3 bases at the J end, and the number of junction bases without a gene match is 8. The chain employs TRBV6-5 and TRBJ2-7, with 9 junctional bases fitting TRBD1. Sequencing used PBMCs. This TCR was recovered from a man aged 45-65 years in good health and CMV-seropositive. Here the CDR3 is given as CAGTLGQGYEQYF. Read as DNA, the sequence is TGTGCCGGGACCTTGGGACAGGGCTACGAGCAGTACTTC.